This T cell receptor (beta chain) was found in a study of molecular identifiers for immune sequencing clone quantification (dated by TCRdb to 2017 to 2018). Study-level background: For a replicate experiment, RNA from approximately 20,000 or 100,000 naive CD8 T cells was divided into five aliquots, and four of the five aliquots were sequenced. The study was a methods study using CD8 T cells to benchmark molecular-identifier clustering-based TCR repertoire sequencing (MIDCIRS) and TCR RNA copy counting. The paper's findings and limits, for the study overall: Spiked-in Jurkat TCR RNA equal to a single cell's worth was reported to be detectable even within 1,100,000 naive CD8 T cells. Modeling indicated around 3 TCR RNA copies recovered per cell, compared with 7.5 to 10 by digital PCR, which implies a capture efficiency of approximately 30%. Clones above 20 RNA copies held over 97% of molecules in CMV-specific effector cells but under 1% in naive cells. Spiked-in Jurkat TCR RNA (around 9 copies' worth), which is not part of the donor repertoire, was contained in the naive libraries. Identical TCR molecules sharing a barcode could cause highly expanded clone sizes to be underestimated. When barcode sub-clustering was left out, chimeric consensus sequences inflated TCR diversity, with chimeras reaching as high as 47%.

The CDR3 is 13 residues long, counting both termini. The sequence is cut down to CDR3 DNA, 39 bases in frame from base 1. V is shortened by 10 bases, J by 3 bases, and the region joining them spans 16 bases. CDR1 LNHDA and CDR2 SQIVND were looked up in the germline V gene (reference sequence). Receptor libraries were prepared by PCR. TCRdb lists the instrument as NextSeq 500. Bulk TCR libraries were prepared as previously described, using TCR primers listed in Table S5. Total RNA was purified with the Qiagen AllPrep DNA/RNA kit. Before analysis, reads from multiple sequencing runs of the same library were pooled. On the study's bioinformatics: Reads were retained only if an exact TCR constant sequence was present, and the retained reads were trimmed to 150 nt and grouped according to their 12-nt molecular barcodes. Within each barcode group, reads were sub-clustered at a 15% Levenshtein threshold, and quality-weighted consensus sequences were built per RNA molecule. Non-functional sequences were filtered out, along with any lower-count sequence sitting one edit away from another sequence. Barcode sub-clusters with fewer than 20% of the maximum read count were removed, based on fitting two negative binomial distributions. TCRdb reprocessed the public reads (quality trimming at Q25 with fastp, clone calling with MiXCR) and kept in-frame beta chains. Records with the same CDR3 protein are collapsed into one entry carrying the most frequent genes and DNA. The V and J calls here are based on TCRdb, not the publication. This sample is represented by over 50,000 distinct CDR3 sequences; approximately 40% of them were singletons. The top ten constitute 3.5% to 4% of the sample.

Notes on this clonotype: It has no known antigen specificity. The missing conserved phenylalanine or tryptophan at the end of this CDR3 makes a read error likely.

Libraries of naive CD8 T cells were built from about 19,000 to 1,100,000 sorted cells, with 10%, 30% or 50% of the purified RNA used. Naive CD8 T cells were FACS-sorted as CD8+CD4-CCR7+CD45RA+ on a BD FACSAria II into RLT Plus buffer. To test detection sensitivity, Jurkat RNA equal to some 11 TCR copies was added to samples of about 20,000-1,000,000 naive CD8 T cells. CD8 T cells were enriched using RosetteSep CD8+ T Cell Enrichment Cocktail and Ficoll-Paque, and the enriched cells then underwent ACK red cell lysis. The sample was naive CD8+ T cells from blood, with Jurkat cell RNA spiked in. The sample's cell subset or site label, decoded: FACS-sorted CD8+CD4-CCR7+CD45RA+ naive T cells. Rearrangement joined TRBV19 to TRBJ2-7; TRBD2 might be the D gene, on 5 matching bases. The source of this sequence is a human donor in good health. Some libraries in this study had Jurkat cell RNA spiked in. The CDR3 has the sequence CATRDGVRYEQYC. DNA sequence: TGTGCCACTCGAGACGGGGTCCGCTACGAGCAGTACTGC.